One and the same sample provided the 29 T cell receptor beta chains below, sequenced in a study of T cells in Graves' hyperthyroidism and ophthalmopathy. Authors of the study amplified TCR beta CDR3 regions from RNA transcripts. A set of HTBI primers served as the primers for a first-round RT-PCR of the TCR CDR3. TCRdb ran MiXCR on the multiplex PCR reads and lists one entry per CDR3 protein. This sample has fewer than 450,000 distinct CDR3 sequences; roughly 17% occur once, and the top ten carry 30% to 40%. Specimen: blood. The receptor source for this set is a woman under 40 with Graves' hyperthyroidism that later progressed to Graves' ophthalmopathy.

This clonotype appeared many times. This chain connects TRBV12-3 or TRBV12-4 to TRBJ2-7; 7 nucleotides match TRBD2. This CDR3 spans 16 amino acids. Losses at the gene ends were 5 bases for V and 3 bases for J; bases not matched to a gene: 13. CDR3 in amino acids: CASSIGPTGGGYEQYF. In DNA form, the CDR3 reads TGTGCCAGCAGTATAGGGCCCACGGGAGGTGGCTACGAGCAGTACTTC.

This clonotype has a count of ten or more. The CDR3 DNA reads TGCAGTGCTAGAGATGCCCGGGACGATACGCAGTATTTT. This encodes CSARDARDDTQYF. The V call is TRBV20-1, the J call TRBJ2-3; D may correspond to TRBD1 or TRBD2 (5 bases each). The CDR3 is made up of 13 amino acids. With 0 bases removed from V and 6 bases from J, the gap between germline ends came to 10 bases. CDR1 DFQATT and CDR2 SNEGSKA come from the germline V gene (reference sequence).

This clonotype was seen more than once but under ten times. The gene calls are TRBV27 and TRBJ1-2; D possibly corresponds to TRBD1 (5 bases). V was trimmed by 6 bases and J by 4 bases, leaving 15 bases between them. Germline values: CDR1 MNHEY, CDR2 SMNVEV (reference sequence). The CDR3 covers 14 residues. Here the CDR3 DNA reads TGTGCCAGCAGGATAAGGGGATCCCTCTATGGCTACACCTTC. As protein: CASRIRGSLYGYTF.

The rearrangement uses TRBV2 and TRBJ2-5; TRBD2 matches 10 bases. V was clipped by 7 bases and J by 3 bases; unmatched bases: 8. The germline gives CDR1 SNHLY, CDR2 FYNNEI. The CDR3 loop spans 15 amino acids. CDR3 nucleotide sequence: TGTGCCAGCAAACAGCGGGAGGGCTTAAAAGAGACCCAGTACTTC. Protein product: CASKQREGLKETQYF.

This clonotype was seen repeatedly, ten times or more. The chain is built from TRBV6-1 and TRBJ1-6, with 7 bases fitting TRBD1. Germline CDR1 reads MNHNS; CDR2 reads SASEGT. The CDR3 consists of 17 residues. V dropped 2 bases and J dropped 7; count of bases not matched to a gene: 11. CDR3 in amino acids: CASSEKPPGQLNSPLHF. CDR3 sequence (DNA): TGTGCCAGCAGTGAAAAGCCGCCGGGACAGCTGAATTCACCCCTCCACTTT.

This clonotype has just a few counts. As DNA, the CDR3 is TGTGCCAGCAGTTTATTGGCGGGGGGGCCAGGTACGCAGTATTTT. This translates into CASSLLAGGPGTQYF. The J gene is TRBJ2-3, the V gene TRBV27, with 9 bases identical to TRBD2. Germline CDR1 is MNHEY and CDR2 is SMNVEV (reference sequence). Trimming took 1 base from V and 8 from J; bases not matched to a gene: 7. The CDR3 is 15 residues long.

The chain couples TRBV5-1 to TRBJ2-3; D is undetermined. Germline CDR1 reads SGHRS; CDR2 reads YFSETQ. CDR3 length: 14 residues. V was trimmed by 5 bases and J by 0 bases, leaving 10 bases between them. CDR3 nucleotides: TGCGCCAGCAGTTCAGTTTCTAGCACAGATACGCAGTATTTT. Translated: CASSSVSSTDTQYF.

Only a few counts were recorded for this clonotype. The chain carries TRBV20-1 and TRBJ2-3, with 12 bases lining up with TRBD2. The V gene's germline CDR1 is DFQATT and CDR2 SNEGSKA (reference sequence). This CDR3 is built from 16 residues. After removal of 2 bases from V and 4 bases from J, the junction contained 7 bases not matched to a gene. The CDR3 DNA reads TGCAGTGCTAGACTAGCTAGCGGGGGGGCCGCAGATACGCAGTATTTT. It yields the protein CSARLASGGAADTQYF.

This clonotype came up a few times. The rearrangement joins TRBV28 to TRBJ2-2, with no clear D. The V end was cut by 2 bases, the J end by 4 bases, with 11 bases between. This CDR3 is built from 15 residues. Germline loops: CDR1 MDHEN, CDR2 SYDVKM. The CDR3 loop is CASSLGSASTGELFF. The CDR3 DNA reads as TGTGCCAGCAGTTTAGGGTCAGCGTCCACCGGGGAGCTGTTTTTT.

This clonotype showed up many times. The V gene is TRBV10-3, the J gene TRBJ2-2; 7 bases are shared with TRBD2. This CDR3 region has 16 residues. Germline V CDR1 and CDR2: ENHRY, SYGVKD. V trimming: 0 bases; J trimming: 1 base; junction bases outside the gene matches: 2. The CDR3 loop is CAISESPSGNTGELFF. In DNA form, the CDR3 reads TGTGCCATCAGTGAGTCGCCTAGCGGGAACACCGGGGAGCTGTTTTTT.

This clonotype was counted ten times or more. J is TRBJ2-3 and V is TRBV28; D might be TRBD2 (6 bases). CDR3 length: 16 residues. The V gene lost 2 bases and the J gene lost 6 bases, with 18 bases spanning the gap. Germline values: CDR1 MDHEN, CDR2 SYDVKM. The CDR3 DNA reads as TGTGCCAGCAGTTTACCCTCGTCCGGGGGTGAGGATACGCAGTATTTT. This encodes CASSLPSSGGEDTQYF.

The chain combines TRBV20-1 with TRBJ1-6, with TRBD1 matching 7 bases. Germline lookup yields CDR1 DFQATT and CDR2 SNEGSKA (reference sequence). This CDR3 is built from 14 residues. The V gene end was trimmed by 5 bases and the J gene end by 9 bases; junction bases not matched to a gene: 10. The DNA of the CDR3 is TGCAGTGCTGAAAATACAGGGGCGCTTTCACCCCTCCACTTT. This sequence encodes CSAENTGALSPLHF.

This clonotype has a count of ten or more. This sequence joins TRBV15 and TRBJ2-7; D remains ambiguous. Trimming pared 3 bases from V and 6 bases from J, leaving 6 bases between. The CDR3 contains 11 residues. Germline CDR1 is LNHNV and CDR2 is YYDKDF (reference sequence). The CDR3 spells CATSRSSEQYF. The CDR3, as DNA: TGTGCCACCAGCAGGAGCAGCGAGCAGTACTTC.

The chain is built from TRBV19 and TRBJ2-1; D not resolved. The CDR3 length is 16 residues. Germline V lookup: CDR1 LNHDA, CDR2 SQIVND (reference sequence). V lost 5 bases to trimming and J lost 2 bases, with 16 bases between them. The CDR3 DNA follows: TGTGCCAGTAGTCCGGCGGCGGCGACAACCTACAATGAGCAGTTCTTC. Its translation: CASSPAAATTYNEQFF.

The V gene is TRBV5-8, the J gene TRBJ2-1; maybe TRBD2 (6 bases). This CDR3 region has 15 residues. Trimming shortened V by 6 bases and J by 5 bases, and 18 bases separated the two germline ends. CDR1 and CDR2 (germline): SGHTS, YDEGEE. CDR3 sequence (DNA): TGTGCCAGCACCGTACGGGGGTTTAGGGACAATGAGCAGTTCTTC. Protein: CASTVRGFRDNEQFF. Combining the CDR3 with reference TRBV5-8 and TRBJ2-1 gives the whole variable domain EAGVTQSPTHLIKTRGQQATLRCSPISGHTSVYWYQQALGLGLQFLLWYDEGEERNRGNFPPRFSGRQFPNYSSELNVNALELEDSALYLCASTVRGFRDNEQFFGPGTRLTVL.

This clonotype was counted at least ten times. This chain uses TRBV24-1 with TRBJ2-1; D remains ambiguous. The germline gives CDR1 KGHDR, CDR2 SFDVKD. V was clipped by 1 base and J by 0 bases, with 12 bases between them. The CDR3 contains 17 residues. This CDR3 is CATSDFGTLSSYNEQFF. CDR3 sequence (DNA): TGTGCCACCAGTGATTTCGGCACCCTCAGCTCCTACAATGAGCAGTTCTTC.

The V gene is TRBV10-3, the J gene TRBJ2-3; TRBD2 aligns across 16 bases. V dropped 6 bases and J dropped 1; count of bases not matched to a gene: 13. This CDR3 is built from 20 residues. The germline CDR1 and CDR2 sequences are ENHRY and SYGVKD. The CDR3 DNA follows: TGTGCCATCAGGACCGGGACTAGCGGGGGGGCAGTCGTGGGCACAGATACGCAGTATTTT. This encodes CAIRTGTSGGAVVGTDTQYF.

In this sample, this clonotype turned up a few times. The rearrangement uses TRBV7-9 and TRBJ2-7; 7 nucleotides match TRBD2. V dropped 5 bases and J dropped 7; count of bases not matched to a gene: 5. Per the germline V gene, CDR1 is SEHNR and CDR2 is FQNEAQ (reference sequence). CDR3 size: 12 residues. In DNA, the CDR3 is TGTGCCAGCAGCAAATCGGGGGGTGAGCAGTACTTC. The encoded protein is CASSKSGGEQYF.

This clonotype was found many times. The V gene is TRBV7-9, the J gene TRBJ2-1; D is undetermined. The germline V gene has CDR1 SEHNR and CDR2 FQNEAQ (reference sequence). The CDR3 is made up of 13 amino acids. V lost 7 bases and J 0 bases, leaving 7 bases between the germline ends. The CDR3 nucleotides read TGTGCCAGCAACCCAGCCTCCTACAATGAGCAGTTCTTC. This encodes CASNPASYNEQFF.

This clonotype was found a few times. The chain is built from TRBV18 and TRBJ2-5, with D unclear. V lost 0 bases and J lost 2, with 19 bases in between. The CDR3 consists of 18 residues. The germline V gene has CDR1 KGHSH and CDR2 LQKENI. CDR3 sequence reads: CASSPPSEIWSGQETQYF. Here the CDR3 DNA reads TGTGCCAGCTCACCACCGAGTGAAATCTGGAGTGGTCAAGAGACCCAGTACTTC.

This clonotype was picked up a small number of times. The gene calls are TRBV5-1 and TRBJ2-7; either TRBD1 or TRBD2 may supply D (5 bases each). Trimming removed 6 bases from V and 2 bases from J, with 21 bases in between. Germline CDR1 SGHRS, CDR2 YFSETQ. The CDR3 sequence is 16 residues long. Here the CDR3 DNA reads TGCGCCAGCACCTTTCTTTGGGACGGAAGTACCTACGAGCAGTACTTC. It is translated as CASTFLWDGSTYEQYF. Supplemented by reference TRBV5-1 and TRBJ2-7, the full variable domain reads KAGVTQTPRYLIKTRGQQVTLSCSPISGHRSVSWYQQTPGQGLQFLFEYFSETQRNKGNFPGRFSGRQFSNSRSEMNVSTLELGDSALYLCASTFLWDGSTYEQYFGPGTRLTVT.

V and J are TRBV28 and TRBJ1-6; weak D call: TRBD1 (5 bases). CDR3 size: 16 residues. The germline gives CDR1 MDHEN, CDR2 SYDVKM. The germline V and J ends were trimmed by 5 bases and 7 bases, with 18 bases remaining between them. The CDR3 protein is CASSPRGLTQNSPLHF. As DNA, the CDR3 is TGTGCCAGCAGTCCAAGGGGCCTTACTCAGAATTCACCCCTCCACTTT.

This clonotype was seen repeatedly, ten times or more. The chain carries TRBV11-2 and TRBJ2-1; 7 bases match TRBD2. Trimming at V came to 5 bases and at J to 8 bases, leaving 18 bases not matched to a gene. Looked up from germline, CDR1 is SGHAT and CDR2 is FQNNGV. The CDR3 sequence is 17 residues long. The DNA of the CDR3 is TGTGCCAGCAGCAAAACGGAGGGCGGGAGCTATTACGATGAGCAGTTCTTC. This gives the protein CASSKTEGGSYYDEQFF.

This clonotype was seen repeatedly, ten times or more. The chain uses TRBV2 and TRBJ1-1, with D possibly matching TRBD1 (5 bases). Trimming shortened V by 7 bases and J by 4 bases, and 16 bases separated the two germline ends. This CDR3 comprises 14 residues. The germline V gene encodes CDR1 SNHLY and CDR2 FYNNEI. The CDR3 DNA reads TGTGCCAGCAAAGAGGGTCAGGGAAGCACTGAAGCTTTCTTT. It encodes CASKEGQGSTEAFF.

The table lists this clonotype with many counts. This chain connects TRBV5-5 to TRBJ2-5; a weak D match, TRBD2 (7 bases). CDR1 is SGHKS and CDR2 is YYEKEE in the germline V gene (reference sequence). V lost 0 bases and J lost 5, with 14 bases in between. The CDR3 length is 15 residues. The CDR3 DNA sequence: TGTGCCAGCAGCTTGGATGCGGGGGCGCGGGAGACCCAGTACTTC. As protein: CASSLDAGARETQYF.

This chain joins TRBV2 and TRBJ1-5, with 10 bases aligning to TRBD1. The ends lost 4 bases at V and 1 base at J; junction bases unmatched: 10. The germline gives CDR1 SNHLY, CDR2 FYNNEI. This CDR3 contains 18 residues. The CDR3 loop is CASSGQTGGVKSNQPQHF. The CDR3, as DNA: TGTGCCAGCAGTGGTCAGACAGGGGGCGTGAAAAGCAATCAGCCCCAGCATTTT. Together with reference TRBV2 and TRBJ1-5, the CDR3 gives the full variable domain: EPEVTQTPSHQVTQMGQEVILRCVPISNHLYFYWYRQILGQKVEFLVSFYNNEISEKSEIFDDQFSVERPDGSNFTLKIRSTKLEDSAMYFCASSGQTGGVKSNQPQHFGDGTRLSIL.

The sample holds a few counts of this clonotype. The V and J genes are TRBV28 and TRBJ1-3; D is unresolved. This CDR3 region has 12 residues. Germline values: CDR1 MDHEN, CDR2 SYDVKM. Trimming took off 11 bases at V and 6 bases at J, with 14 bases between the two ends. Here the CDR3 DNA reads TGTGCCGGTAGGAGCTCGACAAACACCATATATTTT. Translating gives CAGRSSTNTIYF.

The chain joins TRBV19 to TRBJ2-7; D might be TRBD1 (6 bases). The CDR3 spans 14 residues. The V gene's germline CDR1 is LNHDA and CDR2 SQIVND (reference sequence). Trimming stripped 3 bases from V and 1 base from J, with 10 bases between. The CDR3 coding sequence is TGTGCCAGTAGTATTACGACAGGTTCCTACGAGCAGTACTTC. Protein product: CASSITTGSYEQYF.

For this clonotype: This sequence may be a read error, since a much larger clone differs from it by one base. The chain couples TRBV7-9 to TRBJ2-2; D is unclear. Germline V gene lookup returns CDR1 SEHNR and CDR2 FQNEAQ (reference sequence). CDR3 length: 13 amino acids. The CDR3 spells CASRYTYTRELFF. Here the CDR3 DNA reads TGTGCCAGCAGATATACGTACACCCGGGAGCTGTTTTTT.